The 30 T cell receptor beta chains listed next were all sequenced from one sample in a study of blood T cell repertoires in COVID-19. Sequencing used immunoSEQ multiplex PCR; TCRdb keeps in-frame clones, though not all of them. The sample records 95,000 to 150,000 clones, around 86% being singletons. The sequenced sample consisted of peripheral blood. These receptors were collected from a man aged 40-49 years with acute or convalescent COVID-19.

This chain links TRBV29-1 with TRBJ1-4, with 7 positions matching TRBD1. V shed 7 bases and J 10 bases; nucleotides not matched to a gene: 18. In germline, CDR1 is SQVTM, CDR2 ANQGSEA. This CDR3 comprises 15 residues. CDR3 DNA: TGCAGCGCCTGGATCGGAGGACAGGTTTTTGGAAAACTGTTTTTT. This codes for CSAWIGGQVFGKLFF.

This clone has just one count. The J gene is TRBJ1-1, the V gene TRBV9, with 7 bases matching TRBD1. The CDR3 extends over 15 amino acids. The J segment lost 1 base and the V segment lost 0 bases, leaving 3 bases of the junction unmatched. Germline values: CDR1 SGDLS, CDR2 YYNGEE. The CDR3 spells CASSVVGTENTEAFF. As DNA, the CDR3 is TGTGCCAGCAGCGTAGTAGGGACAGAGAACACTGAAGCTTTCTTT.

The chain joins TRBV18 to TRBJ1-1; TRBD1 aligns across 7 bases. This CDR3 has 15 residues. Per the germline V gene, CDR1 is KGHSH and CDR2 is LQKENI. The junction had 4 bases not matched to a gene; V was cut back by 3 bases and J by 0 bases. CDR3 sequence (DNA): TGTGCCAGCTCACCGCTGGACAGGATGAACACTGAAGCTTTCTTT. Translated, it gives CASSPLDRMNTEAFF.

This clone turned up a few times. The gene calls are TRBV6-5 and TRBJ1-2; 9 nucleotides align to TRBD1. The CDR3 loop spans 14 amino acids. Germline CDR1 is MNHEY and CDR2 is SVGAGI. Losses at the gene ends were 5 bases for V and 5 bases for J; bases not matched to a gene: 6. CDR3 coding DNA: TGTGCCAGCAGTCCGGACAGGGGCTATTATGGCTACACCTTC. This gives the protein CASSPDRGYYGYTF.

J is TRBJ2-1 and V is TRBV6-2 or TRBV6-3; 10 bases map to TRBD2. Germline V gene data show CDR1 as MNHEY and CDR2 as SVGEGT. CDR3 length: 16 residues. V was clipped by 0 bases and J by 2 bases; unmatched bases: 1. CDR3 sequence (DNA): TGTGCCAGCAGTTACTCAAGCGGGGGGGCCTACAATGAGCAGTTCTTC. It codes for CASSYSSGGAYNEQFF.

The chain employs TRBV11-2 and TRBJ2-1, with D tentatively TRBD1 (6 bases). The CDR3 length is 14 residues. CDR1 and CDR2 from the germline V gene are SGHAT and FQNNGV. V was shortened by 5 bases and J by 8 bases, with 16 bases between the two germline ends. CDR3 DNA sequence: TGTGCCAGCAGCCAAACAGGGTTTATCGATGAGCAGTTCTTC. Its translation is CASSQTGFIDEQFF.

This chain uses TRBV3-1 (or the pseudogene TRBV3-2) with TRBJ1-3; D gene unclear. V shed 4 bases and J shed 4 bases, with 17 bases lying between them. CDR1 and CDR2 (germline): LGHDT, YNNKEL (reference sequence). This CDR3 is built from 16 residues. CDR3 region: CASSRLSPREGNTIYF. The CDR3 bases are TGTGCCAGCAGCCGCCTTAGCCCGCGTGAAGGAAACACCATATATTTT.

V usage is TRBV27 and J usage is TRBJ1-2; 10 nucleotides match TRBD1. Germline V gives CDR1 MNHEY, CDR2 SMNVEV (reference sequence). CDR3 length: 14 amino acids. Trimming at V came to 6 bases and at J to 7 bases, leaving 8 bases not matched to a gene. The CDR3 bases are TGTGCCAGCAGGATGGGACAGGGGTCAGGTGGCTACACCTTC. Translating it yields CASRMGQGSGGYTF.

This sequence joins TRBV5-1 and TRBJ2-3; 7 bases are a match to TRBD1. V lost 4 bases, J lost 3 bases, and 11 bases stayed unmatched. This CDR3 region has 16 residues. Germline CDR1 and CDR2: SGHRS and YFSETQ. CDR3 loop: CASSLEGAPGTDTQYF. As DNA, the CDR3 is TGCGCCAGCAGCCTAGAGGGGGCCCCTGGTACAGATACGCAGTATTTT.

This clone was picked up one time. The chain is built from TRBV19 and TRBJ1-3; tentatively, D is TRBD1 (5 bases). This CDR3 has 14 amino acids. From germline, CDR1 is LNHDA and CDR2 SQIVND (reference sequence). The V and J ends lost 7 bases and 1 base respectively, with 11 bases between them. The CDR3 DNA follows: TGTGCCAGTAAGGAACAGGTATCTGGAAACACCATATATTTT. Protein product: CASKEQVSGNTIYF. Based on the CDR3 plus reference TRBV19 and TRBJ1-3, the full variable domain is DGGITQSPKYLFRKEGQNVTLSCEQNLNHDAMYWYRQDPGQGLRLIYYSQIVNDFQKGDIAEGYSVSREKKESFPLTVTSAQKNPTAFYLCASKEQVSGNTIYFGEGSWLTVV.

The chain carries TRBV3-1 (or the pseudogene TRBV3-2) and TRBJ2-1; 8 bases map to TRBD1. Germline V gene data show CDR1 as LGHDT and CDR2 as YNNKEL (reference sequence). The CDR3 consists of 15 residues. V trimming: 2 bases; J trimming: 5 bases; junction bases outside the gene matches: 5. The CDR3 is CASSQYGTGHNEQFF. CDR3 nucleotide sequence: TGTGCCAGCAGCCAATACGGGACAGGCCACAATGAGCAGTTCTTC.

The sample holds one count of this clone. The V call is TRBV5-1, the J call TRBJ1-6; 7 bases line up with TRBD1. This CDR3 is 15 amino acids long. The V gene end was trimmed by 0 bases and the J gene end by 5 bases; junction bases not matched to a gene: 2. Germline loops: CDR1 SGHRS, CDR2 YFSETQ. CDR3 protein: CASSLGQGNNSPLHF. CDR3 bases: TGCGCCAGCAGCTTGGGACAGGGAAATAATTCACCCCTCCACTTT.

The gene calls are TRBV7-7 and TRBJ2-7; TRBD1 matches 9 bases. The V and J ends lost 6 bases and 4 bases, in that order; junction bases with no gene match: 4. The V gene's germline CDR1 is SSHAT and CDR2 FNYEAQ (reference sequence). The CDR3 loop spans 13 amino acids. The CDR3 bases are TGTGCCAGCAGTACCGGGACAGGGTACGAGCAGTACTTC. Its protein product is CASSTGTGYEQYF.

J is TRBJ1-3 and V is TRBV5-6; TRBD1 is a possible D gene (6 bases). This CDR3 has 15 residues. Germline assignment: CDR1 SGHDT and CDR2 YYEEEE. Trimming removed 4 bases at V and 3 bases at J, with 14 bases between. CDR3 bases: TGTGCCAGCAGCGTACAGGGTTCTGGTGGAAACACCATATATTTT. Translation: CASSVQGSGGNTIYF.

This clone was detected once. The germline gene is not matched at one end of the junction; a read error may be the cause. V is TRBV3-1 (or the pseudogene TRBV3-2) and J is TRBJ2-1; the D gene is possibly TRBD2 (6 bases). This CDR3 spans 13 amino acids. CDR1 and CDR2 (germline): LGHDT, YNNKEL (reference sequence). The CDR3 region is CATSKAGYNEQFF. The CDR3 nucleotides read TGTGCCACCAGCAAGGCGGGGTACAATGAGCAGTTCTTC.

This clone has a handful of counts. The genes are TRBV25-1 and TRBJ2-3; TRBD1 might be the D (7 bases). The germline gives CDR1 MGHDK, CDR2 SYGVNS. Trimming took off 3 bases at V and 2 bases at J, with 15 bases between the two ends. This CDR3 has 16 residues. DNA of the CDR3: TGTGCCAGCAGTGATTATCAGGGGGGAGTCACAGATACGCAGTATTTT. This encodes CASSDYQGGVTDTQYF.

This clone was counted a few times. This chain links TRBV19 with TRBJ1-2; the D is unclear. The CDR3 length is 15 residues. CDR1 and CDR2 from the germline V gene are LNHDA and SQIVND (reference sequence). V was clipped by 3 bases and J by 3 bases, with 14 bases between them. This CDR3 is CASSIRANADYGYTF. The CDR3 DNA follows: TGTGCCAGTAGTATTCGAGCCAACGCGGACTATGGCTACACCTTC. The variable domain in full, with the rest retrieved from reference TRBV19 and TRBJ1-2, is DGGITQSPKYLFRKEGQNVTLSCEQNLNHDAMYWYRQDPGQGLRLIYYSQIVNDFQKGDIAEGYSVSREKKESFPLTVTSAQKNPTAFYLCASSIRANADYGYTFGSGTRLTVV.

The gene calls are TRBV7-9 and TRBJ1-3; no firm D call. Deletions cut 5 bases from V and 5 bases from J, with 10 bases between. Germline lookup yields CDR1 SEHNR and CDR2 FQNEAQ (reference sequence). This CDR3 region has 13 residues. The CDR3 nucleotides are TGTGCCAGCAGCCCGACTGACCGAAACACCATATATTTT. This codes for CASSPTDRNTIYF.

The rearrangement joins TRBV15 to TRBJ2-5, with 10 bases that match TRBD2. The CDR3 sequence is 16 residues long. V trimming: 4 bases; J trimming: 2 bases; junction bases outside the gene matches: 7. Germline-derived CDR1 and CDR2 are LNHNV and YYDKDF (reference sequence). The DNA of the CDR3 is TGTGCCACCAGCAAAATTCTAGCGGGGGAACAAGAGACCCAGTACTTC. Residues: CATSKILAGEQETQYF.

J is TRBJ2-5 and V is TRBV7-2, with 8 bases identical to TRBD1. The CDR3 contains 15 residues. Unmatched junction bases numbered 6, after V lost 4 bases and J lost 2 bases. Per germline, CDR1 SGHTA and CDR2 FQGNSA. CDR3 nucleotide sequence: TGTGCCAGCAGCTATTTAGGACAGGGTCAAGAGACCCAGTACTTC. It yields the protein CASSYLGQGQETQYF.

The CDR3 DNA reads TGTGCCAGCAGCCCACAGACAGGGCCTGGAAACACCATATATTTT. Residues: CASSPQTGPGNTIYF. This chain uses TRBV7-2 with TRBJ1-3, with TRBD1 matching 7 bases. Trimming at V came to 5 bases and at J to 2 bases, leaving 6 bases not matched to a gene. Germline loops: CDR1 SGHTA, CDR2 FQGNSA. The CDR3 runs 15 residues.

There are a few counts of this clone. The rearrangement joins TRBV30 to TRBJ2-5; a possible D gene is TRBD1 (6 bases). Between the trimmed V and J ends, which lost 6 bases and 9 bases, there was a span of 20 bases. This CDR3 is 13 amino acids long. The germline gives CDR1 GTSNPN, CDR2 SVGIG (reference sequence). CDR3 sequence reads: CACNTGWPSPQYF. The CDR3 DNA follows: TGTGCCTGTAATACAGGGTGGCCTAGTCCCCAGTACTTC.

This clone was detected only once. The genes are TRBV6-4 and TRBJ1-4, with D perhaps matching TRBD1 (5 bases). The V end was cut by 8 bases, the J end by 7 bases, with 20 bases between. The CDR3 is made up of 15 amino acids. Germline V gene sequence: CDR1 MRHNA, CDR2 SNTAGT. The DNA of the CDR3 is TGTGCCAGCCGCCCGACTGCAGGGAGGGGTGAAAAACTGTTTTTT. It codes for CASRPTAGRGEKLFF.

The V call is TRBV2, the J call TRBJ2-1; TRBD2 aligns across 7 bases. The CDR3 loop spans 15 amino acids. V dropped 2 bases and J dropped 5; count of bases not matched to a gene: 6. The germline V gene has CDR1 SNHLY and CDR2 FYNNEI. CDR3 in DNA: TGTGCCAGCAGTGAAACCGGGACTATCAACAATGAGCAGTTCTTC. Protein product: CASSETGTINNEQFF.

The count of this clone is one. This chain uses TRBV7-6 with TRBJ2-5; D is possibly TRBD2 (6 bases). Trimming shortened V by 0 bases and J by 7 bases, and 12 bases separated the two germline ends. The CDR3 spans 14 residues. Per germline, CDR1 SGHVS and CDR2 FNYEAQ. Written as DNA, the CDR3 is TGTGCCAGCAGCTTAGCGGGGGACGGGGGGACCCAGTACTTC. Protein sequence: CASSLAGDGGTQYF. Filled out from reference TRBV7-6 and TRBJ2-5, the complete variable domain reads GAGVSQSPRYKVTKRGQDVALRCDPISGHVSLYWYRQALGQGPEFLTYFNYEAQQDKSGLPNDRFSAERPEGSISTLTIQRTEQRDSAMYRCASSLAGDGGTQYFGPGTRLLVL.

The rearrangement links TRBV7-6 to TRBJ2-6; no definite D call. Trimming left V 4 bases short and J 0 bases short, with 10 bases between. The germline gives CDR1 SGHVS, CDR2 FNYEAQ. The length of the CDR3 is 16 residues. CDR3 protein: CASSSSASSGANVLTF. The CDR3 coding sequence is TGTGCCAGCAGCTCAAGCGCGAGCTCTGGGGCCAACGTCCTGACTTTC. The variable domain in full, completed from reference TRBV7-6 and TRBJ2-6, reads GAGVSQSPRYKVTKRGQDVALRCDPISGHVSLYWYRQALGQGPEFLTYFNYEAQQDKSGLPNDRFSAERPEGSISTLTIQRTEQRDSAMYRCASSSSASSGANVLTFGAGSRLTVL.

The chain is built from TRBV27 and TRBJ1-1; no clear D. The CDR3 loop spans 14 amino acids. Germline CDR1 and CDR2: MNHEY and SMNVEV (reference sequence). V shed 3 bases and J shed 5 bases, with 13 bases lying between them. This chain's CDR3 is CASSLWARRTEAFF. CDR3 bases: TGTGCCAGCAGTTTGTGGGCCCGACGGACTGAAGCTTTCTTT.

As DNA, the CDR3 is TGTGCCAGCTCCCCCTTTCGGAATGAGCAGTTCTTC. Amino acids: CASSPFRNEQFF. The chain employs TRBV18 and TRBJ2-1, with D hard to call. Trimming stripped 6 bases from V and 7 bases from J, with 10 bases between. The germline CDR1 and CDR2 sequences are KGHSH and LQKENI. This CDR3 is 12 amino acids long.

This chain connects TRBV11-3 to TRBJ1-1; TRBD1 matches at 12 bases. V was pared by 5 bases and J by 5 bases, with 6 bases of the junction left unmatched. This CDR3 contains 15 residues. Per germline, CDR1 SGHNT and CDR2 YENEEA. This chain's CDR3 is CASSPGTGGGTEAFF. The CDR3 DNA reads TGTGCCAGCAGCCCAGGGACAGGGGGCGGAACTGAAGCTTTCTTT.

This rearrangement joins TRBV6-5 to TRBJ1-4; 7 positions match TRBD1. The germline V gene has CDR1 MNHEY and CDR2 SVGAGI. CDR3 length: 14 residues. With 6 bases clipped from V and 6 bases from J, the junction kept 7 bases outside the gene matches. The DNA of the CDR3 is TGTGCCAGCAGCCCGGGACAGAGCTATGAAAAACTGTTTTTT. It specifies CASSPGQSYEKLFF.